These 7 T cell receptor beta chains came from one sample sequenced in a study of T cell repertoires in cytomegalovirus infection. TCRdb redid the calling of the reads with MiXCR, one entry per CDR3 protein. Seen here are hundreds of thousands of distinct CDR3 sequences, roughly 18% observed once, and the top ten hold 7.5% to 9.5%. Sequencing was performed on PBMCs. These receptors came from a human donor in good health (CMV status not recorded). Some clones in this sample may be carry-over from other donors' samples.

At least ten counts were recorded for this clonotype. The chain has TRBV7-6 and TRBJ2-6; 8 nucleotides align to TRBD2. This CDR3 comprises 18 residues. The V and J ends lost 4 bases and 0 bases, in that order; junction bases with no gene match: 8. CDR1 and CDR2 (germline): SGHVS, FNYEAQ. CDR3 sequence: CASSSNSGMLSGANVLTF. The CDR3 DNA reads TGTGCCAGCAGCTCAAATAGCGGGATGCTCTCTGGGGCCAACGTCCTGACTTTC.

Worth noting for this clonotype: Being one base from a much bigger clone, this may be a read error. J is TRBJ2-1 and V is TRBV7-8; the match to TRBD2 covers 12 bases. This CDR3 has 16 amino acids. The germline V gene encodes CDR1 SGHVS and CDR2 FQNEAQ. The CDR3 protein is CASNLGGLAGYNEQFF. In nucleotides, the CDR3 is TGTGCCAGCAACTTAGGGGGACTAGCGGGTTACAATGAGCAGTTCTTC. Full variable domain (missing parts from reference TRBV7-8 and TRBJ2-1): GAGVSQSPRYKVAKRGQDVALRCDPISGHVSLFWYQQALGQGPEFLTYFQNEAQLDKSGLPSDRFFAERPEGSVSTLKIQRTQQEDSAVYLCASNLGGLAGYNEQFFGPGTRLTVL.

The chain has TRBV2 and TRBJ1-5; a possible D gene is TRBD1 (5 bases). With 7 bases removed from V and 7 bases from J, the gap between germline ends came to 17 bases. The CDR3 spans 14 residues. From germline, CDR1 is SNHLY and CDR2 FYNNEI. As DNA, the CDR3 is TGTGCCAGCACAGGGCCCCTCTTAACCCAGCCCCAGCATTTT. The encoded protein is CASTGPLLTQPQHF. The full variable domain, with the rest looked up from reference TRBV2 and TRBJ1-5, is EPEVTQTPSHQVTQMGQEVILRCVPISNHLYFYWYRQILGQKVEFLVSFYNNEISEKSEIFDDQFSVERPDGSNFTLKIRSTKLEDSAMYFCASTGPLLTQPQHFGDGTRLSIL.

Many counts were recorded for this clonotype. This chain connects TRBV7-2 to TRBJ1-1; D is ambiguous. V was clipped by 7 bases and J by 1 base, with 22 bases between them. Germline CDR1 and CDR2: SGHTA and FQGNSA. This CDR3 contains 17 residues. The CDR3: CASTTPSSCGRNTEAFF. The CDR3 DNA reads as TGTGCCAGCACCACCCCCTCTTCGTGTGGTAGGAACACTGAAGCTTTCTTT.

This clonotype was counted a few times. The chain recombines TRBV7-8 with TRBJ2-6; TRBD1 matches 8 bases. The CDR3 has 19 amino acids. The trim removed 6 bases at V and 1 base at J, leaving 14 bases unmatched. CDR1 is SGHVS and CDR2 is FQNEAQ in the germline V gene. The CDR3 nucleotides read TGTGCCAGCAGACCCGCACGGGTCAGGGGGCTATCTGGGGCCAACGTCCTGACTTTC. Amino acids: CASRPARVRGLSGANVLTF.

This clonotype was counted many times. The CDR3 DNA follows: TGTGCCAGTAGACCTCCGGGACTAGCTAACAATGAGCAGTTCTTC. It codes for CASRPPGLANNEQFF. V and J are TRBV19 and TRBJ2-1; the match to TRBD2 covers 9 bases. The CDR3 consists of 15 residues. V lost 6 bases to trimming and J lost 5 bases; unmatched junction nucleotides: 8. CDR1 is LNHDA and CDR2 is SQIVND in the germline V gene (reference sequence).

This clonotype has just a few counts. The rearrangement links TRBV3-1 to TRBJ2-1; TRBD1 might be the D (5 bases). The germline gives CDR1 LGHDT, CDR2 YNNKEL (reference sequence). The CDR3 sequence is 16 residues long. V was trimmed by 1 base and J by 0 bases, leaving 10 bases between them. The DNA for the CDR3 is TGTGCCAGCAGCCAAGTTTCAGGGTACTCCTACAATGAGCAGTTCTTC. The encoded protein is CASSQVSGYSYNEQFF.